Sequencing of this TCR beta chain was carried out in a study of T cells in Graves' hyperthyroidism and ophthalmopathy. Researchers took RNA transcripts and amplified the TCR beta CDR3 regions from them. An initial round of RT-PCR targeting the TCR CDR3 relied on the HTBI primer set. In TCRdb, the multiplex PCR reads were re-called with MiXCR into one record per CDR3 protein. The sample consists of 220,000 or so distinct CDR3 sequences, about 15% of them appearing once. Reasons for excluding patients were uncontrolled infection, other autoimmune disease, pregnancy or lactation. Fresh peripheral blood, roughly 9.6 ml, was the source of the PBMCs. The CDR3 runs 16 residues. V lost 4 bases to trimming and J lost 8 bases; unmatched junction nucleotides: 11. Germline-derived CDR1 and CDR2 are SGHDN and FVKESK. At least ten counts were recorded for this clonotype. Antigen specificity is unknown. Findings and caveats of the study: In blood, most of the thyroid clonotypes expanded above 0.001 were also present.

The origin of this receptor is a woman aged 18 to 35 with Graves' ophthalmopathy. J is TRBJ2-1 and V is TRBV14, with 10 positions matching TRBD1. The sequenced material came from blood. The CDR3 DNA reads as TGTGCCAGCAGCCCGTGGGACAGGGGCCAATTCGATGAGCAGTTCTTC. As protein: CASSPWDRGQFDEQFF.